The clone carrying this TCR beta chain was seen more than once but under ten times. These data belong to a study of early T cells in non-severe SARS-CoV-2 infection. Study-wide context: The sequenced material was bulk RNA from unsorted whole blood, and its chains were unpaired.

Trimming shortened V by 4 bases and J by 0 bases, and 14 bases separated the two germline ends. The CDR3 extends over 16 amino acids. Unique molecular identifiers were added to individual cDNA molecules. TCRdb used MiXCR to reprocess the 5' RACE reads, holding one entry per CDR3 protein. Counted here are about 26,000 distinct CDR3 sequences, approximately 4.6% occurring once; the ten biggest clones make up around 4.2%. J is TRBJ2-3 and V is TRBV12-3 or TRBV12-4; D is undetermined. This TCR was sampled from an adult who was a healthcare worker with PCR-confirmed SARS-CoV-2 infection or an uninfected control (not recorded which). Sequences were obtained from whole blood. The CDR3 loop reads CASSSLRRPSTDTQYF. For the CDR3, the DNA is TGTGCCAGCAGTTCCCTTCGCAGACCTAGCACAGATACGCAGTATTTT.